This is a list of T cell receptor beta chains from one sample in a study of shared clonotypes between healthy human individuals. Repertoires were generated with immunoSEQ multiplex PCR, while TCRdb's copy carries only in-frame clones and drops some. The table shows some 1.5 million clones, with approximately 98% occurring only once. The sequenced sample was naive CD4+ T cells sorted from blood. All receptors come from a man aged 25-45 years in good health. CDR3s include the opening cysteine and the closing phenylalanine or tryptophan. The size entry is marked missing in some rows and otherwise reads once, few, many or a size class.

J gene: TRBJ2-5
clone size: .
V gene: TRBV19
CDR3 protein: CASSGALGETQYF

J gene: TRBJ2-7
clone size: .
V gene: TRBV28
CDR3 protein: CASSFATLSYEQYF

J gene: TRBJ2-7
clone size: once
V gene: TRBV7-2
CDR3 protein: CASSSRTSGFSSYEQYF

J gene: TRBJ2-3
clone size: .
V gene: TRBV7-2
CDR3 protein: CASSTFADTQYF

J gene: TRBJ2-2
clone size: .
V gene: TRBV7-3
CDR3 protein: CASSLIPGGNTGELFF

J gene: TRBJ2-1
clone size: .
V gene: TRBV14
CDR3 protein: CASSQVGHEQFF

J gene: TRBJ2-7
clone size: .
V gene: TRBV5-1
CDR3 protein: CASSLEGLDEQYF

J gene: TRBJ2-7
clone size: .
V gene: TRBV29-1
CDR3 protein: CSVGVGAGSSYEQYF

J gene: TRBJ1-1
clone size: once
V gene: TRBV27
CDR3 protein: CATSPRSQGTEAFF

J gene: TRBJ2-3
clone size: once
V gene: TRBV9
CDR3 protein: CASSEVASGKNVLRTDTQYF

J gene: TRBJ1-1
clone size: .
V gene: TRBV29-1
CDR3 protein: CSVERDMNTEAFF

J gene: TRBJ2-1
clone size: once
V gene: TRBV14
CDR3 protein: CASSQLRGGPYNEQFF

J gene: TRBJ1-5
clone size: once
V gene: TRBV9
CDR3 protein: CASSPDREWVNQPQHF

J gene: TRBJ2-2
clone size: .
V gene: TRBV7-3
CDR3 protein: CASRVHTNTGELFF

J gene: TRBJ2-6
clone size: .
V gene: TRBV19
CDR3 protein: CASSRQGAVYSGANVLTF

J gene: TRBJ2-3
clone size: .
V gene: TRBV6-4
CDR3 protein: CASSQYRASGTQYF

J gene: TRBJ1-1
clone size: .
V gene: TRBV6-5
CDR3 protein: CASSYRLGRTEAFF

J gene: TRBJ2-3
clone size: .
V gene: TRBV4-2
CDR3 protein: CASSQGTSGSTDTQYF

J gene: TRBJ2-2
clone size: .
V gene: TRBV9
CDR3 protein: CASAEGRSSNTGELFF

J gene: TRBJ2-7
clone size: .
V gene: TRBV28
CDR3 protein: CASSRLAETYRAYEQYF

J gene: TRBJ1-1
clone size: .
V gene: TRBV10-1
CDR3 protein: CASSETGETEAFF

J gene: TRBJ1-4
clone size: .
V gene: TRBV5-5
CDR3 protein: CASSRSSNEKLFF

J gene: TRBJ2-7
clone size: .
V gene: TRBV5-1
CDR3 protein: CASSLSRGSYEQYF

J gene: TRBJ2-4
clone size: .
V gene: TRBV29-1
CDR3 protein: CSVNGLAGGGNIQYF

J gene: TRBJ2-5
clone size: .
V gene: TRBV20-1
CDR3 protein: CSARDPVIQYF

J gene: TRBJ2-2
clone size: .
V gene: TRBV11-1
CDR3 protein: CASSPKGREDTGELFF

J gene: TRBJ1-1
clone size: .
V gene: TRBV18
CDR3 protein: CARSTRSTGRWSEAFF

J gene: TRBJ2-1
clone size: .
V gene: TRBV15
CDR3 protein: CATSREWGQGSYNEQFF

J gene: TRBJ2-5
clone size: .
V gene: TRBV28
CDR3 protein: CASGWEKETQYF

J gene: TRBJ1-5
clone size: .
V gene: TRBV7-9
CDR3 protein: CASSPQGTGINQPQHF

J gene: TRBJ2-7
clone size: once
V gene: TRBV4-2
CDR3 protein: CASSQGTSGRASEQYF

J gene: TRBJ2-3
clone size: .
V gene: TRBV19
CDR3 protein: CASSMARLAGSTDTQYF

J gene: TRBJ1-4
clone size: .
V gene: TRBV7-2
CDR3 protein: CASSLGGTVNEKLFF

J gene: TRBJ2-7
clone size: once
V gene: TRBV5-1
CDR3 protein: CASSLGTSGTYEQYF

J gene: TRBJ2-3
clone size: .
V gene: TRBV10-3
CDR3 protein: CAISESLDTDTQYF

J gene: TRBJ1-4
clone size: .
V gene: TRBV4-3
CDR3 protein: CASSQHRDRGRLGEEKLFF

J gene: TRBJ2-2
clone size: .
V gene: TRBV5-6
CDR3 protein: CASSLTGGHYIGELFF

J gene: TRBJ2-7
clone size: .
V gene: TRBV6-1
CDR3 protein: CASRKEGWSYEQYF

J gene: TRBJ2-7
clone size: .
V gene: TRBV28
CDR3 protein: CATGQQMPYEQYF

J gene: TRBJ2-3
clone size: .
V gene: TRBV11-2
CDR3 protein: CASKLRREEDTQYF

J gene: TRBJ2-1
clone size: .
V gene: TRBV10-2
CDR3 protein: CASTGTSPLLIAEYNEQFF

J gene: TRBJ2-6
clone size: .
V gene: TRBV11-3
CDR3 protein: CASSSPSGTEGAGANVLTF